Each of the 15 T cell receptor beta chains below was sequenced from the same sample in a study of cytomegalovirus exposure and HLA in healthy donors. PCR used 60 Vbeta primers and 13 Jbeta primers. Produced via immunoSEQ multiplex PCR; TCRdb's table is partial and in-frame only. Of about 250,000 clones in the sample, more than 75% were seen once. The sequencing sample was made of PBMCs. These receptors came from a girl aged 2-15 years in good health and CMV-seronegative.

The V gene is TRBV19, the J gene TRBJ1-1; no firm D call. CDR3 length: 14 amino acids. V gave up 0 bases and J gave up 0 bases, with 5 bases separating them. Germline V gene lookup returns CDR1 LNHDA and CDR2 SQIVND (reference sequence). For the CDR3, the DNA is TGTGCCAGTAGTATAGACACATTGAACACTGAAGCTTTCTTT. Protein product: CASSIDTLNTEAFF.

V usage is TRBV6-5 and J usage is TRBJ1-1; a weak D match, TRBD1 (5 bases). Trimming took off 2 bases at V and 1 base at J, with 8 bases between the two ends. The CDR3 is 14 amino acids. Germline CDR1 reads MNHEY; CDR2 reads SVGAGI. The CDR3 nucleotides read TGTGCCAGCAGTTACCACAGGCAGAACACTGAAGCTTTCTTT. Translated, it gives CASSYHRQNTEAFF.

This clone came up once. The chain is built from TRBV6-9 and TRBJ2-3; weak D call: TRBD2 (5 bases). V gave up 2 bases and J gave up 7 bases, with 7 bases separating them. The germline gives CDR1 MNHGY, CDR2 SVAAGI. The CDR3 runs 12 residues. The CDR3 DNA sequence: TGTGCCAGCAGTTATGGGAGACATACGCAGTATTTT. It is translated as CASSYGRHTQYF.

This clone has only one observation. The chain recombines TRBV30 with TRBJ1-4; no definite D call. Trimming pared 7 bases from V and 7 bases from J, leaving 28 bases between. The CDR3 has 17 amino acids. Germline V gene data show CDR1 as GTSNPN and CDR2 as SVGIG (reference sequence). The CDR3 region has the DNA TGTGCCTTGACTCCGGGCACTAACTTTGGGAGCGGTGAAAAACTGTTTTTT. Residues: CALTPGTNFGSGEKLFF.

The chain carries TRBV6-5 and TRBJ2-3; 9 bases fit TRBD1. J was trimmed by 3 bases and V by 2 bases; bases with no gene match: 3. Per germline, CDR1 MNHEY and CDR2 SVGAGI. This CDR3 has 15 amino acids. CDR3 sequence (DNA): TGTGCCAGCAGTTACGGGGACAGGGAGACAGATACGCAGTATTTT. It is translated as CASSYGDRETDTQYF.

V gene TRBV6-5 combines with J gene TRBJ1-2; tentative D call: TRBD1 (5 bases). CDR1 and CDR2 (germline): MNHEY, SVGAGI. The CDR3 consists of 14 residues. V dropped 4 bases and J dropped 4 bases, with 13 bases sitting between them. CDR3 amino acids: CASSFRGTVYGYTF. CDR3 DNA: TGTGCCAGCAGTTTCCGGGGGACTGTCTATGGCTACACCTTC.

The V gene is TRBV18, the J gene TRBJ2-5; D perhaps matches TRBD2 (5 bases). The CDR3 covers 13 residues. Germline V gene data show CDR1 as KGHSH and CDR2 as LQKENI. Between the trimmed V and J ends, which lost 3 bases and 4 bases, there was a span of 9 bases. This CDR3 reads CASSPGARETQYF. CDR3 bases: TGTGCCAGCTCACCGGGAGCGAGAGAGACCCAGTACTTC.

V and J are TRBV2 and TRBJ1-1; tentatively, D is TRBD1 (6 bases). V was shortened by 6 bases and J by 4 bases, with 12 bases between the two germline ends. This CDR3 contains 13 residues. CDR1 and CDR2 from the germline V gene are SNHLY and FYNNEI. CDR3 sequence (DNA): TGTGCCAGCAGGTCCCGGACAGCCACTGAAGCTTTCTTT. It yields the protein CASRSRTATEAFF.

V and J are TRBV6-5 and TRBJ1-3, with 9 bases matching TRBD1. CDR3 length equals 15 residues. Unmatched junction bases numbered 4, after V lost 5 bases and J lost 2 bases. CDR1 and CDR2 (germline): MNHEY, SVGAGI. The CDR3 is CASSPNRGPGNTIYF. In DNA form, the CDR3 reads TGTGCCAGCAGTCCTAACAGGGGGCCTGGAAACACCATATATTTT.

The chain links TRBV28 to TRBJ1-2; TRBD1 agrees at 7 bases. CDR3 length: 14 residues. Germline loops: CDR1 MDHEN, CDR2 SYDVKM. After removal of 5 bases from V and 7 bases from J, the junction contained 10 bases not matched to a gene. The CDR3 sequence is CASSPQDRVTGYTF. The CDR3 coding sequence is TGTGCCAGCAGTCCCCAAGACAGGGTCACTGGCTACACCTTC.

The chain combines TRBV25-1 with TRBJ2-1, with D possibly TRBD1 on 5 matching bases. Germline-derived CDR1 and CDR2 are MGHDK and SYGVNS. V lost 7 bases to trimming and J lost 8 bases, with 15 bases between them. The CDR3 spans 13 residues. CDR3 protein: CASTLWGVDEQFF. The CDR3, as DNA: TGTGCCAGCACCTTATGGGGCGTCGATGAGCAGTTCTTC.

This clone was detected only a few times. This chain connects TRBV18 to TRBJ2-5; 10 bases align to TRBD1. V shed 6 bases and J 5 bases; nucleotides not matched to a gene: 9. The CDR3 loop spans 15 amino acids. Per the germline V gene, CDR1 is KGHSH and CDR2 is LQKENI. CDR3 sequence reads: CASSPRTGGSETQYF. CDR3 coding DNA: TGTGCCAGCTCCCCCAGGACAGGGGGATCTGAGACCCAGTACTTC.

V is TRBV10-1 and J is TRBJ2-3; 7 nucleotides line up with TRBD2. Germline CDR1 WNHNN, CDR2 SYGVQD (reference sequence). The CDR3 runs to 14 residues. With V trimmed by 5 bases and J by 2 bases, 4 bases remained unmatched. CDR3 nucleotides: TGCGCCAGCAGTTCTAGCGGAATCACAGATACGCAGTATTTT. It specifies CASSSSGITDTQYF.

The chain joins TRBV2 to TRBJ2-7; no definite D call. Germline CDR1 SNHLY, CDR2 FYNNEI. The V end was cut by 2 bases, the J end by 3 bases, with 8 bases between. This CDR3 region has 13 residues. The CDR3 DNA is TGTGCCAGCAGTGAACAGGCGAGCTACGAGCAGTACTTC. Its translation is CASSEQASYEQYF.

CDR3 protein: CASSQHLGLYEQYF. The CDR3 coding sequence is TGCGCCAGCAGCCAGCATTTGGGACTCTACGAGCAGTACTTC. The J gene is TRBJ2-7, the V gene TRBV4-1; D may be TRBD2 (6 bases). This CDR3 is 14 amino acids long. Germline V lookup: CDR1 MGHRA, CDR2 YSYEKL. Trimming shortened V by 3 bases and J by 3 bases, and 12 bases separated the two germline ends.